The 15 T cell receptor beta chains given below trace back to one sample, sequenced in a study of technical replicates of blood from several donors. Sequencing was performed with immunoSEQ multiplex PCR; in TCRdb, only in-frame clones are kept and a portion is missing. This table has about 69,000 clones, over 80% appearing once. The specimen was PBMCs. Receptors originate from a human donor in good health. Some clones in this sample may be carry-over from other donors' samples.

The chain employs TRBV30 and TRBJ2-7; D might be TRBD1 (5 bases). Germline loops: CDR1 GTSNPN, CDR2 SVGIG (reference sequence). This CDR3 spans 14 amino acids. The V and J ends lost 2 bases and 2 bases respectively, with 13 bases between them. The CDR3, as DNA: TGTGCCTGGAGTTTGGGTCAGGGCCCCTACGAGCAGTACTTC. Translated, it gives CAWSLGQGPYEQYF.

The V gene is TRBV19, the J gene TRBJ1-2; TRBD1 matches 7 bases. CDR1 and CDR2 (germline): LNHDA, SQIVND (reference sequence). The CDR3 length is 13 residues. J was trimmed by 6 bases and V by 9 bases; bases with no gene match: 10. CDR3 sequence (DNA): TGTGCCAGCAGCTACTCAGGGACAGATGGCTACACCTTC. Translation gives CASSYSGTDGYTF.

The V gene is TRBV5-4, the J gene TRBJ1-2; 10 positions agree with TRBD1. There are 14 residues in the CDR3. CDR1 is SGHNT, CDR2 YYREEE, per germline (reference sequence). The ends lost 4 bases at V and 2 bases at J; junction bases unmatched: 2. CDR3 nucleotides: TGTGCCAGCAGCGGGGGACAGGGGAACTATGGCTACACCTTC. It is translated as CASSGGQGNYGYTF.

The chain's CDR3 is CASTTGTGRDEQFF. The CDR3 nucleotides read TGTGCCAGCACTACCGGGACAGGGCGGGATGAGCAGTTCTTC. The gene calls are TRBV6-5 and TRBJ2-1; TRBD1 matches at 9 bases. The length of the CDR3 is 14 residues. The V segment lost 7 bases and the J segment 8 bases; nucleotides outside the gene matches: 9. Germline loops: CDR1 MNHEY, CDR2 SVGAGI.

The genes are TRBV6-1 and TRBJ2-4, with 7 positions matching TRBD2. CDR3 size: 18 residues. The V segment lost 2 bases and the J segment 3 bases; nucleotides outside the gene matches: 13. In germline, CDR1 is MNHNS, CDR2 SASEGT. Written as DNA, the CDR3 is TGTGCCAGCAGTGAATCGGGGGGAGGCAGAACTAGCAAAAACATTCAGTACTTC. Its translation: CASSESGGGRTSKNIQYF.

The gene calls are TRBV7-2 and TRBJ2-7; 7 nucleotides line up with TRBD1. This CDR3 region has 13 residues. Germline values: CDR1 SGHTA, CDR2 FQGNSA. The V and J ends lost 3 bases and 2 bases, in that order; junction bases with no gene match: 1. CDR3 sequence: CASSLQGAYEQYF. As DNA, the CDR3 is TGTGCCAGCAGCTTGCAGGGGGCCTACGAGCAGTACTTC.

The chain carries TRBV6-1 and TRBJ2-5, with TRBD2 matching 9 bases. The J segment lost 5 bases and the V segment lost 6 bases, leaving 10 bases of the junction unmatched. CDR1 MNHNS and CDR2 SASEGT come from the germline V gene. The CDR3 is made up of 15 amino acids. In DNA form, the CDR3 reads TGTGCCAGCAGGAGAGCGGGAGGCTCTGGGGAGACCCAGTACTTC. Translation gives CASRRAGGSGETQYF.

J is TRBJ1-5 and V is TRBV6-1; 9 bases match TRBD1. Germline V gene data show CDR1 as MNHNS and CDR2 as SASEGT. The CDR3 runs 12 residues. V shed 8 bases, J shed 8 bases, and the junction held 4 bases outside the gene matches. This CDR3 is CASGRQGEPQHF. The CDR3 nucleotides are TGTGCCAGCGGGAGACAGGGGGAGCCCCAGCATTTT.

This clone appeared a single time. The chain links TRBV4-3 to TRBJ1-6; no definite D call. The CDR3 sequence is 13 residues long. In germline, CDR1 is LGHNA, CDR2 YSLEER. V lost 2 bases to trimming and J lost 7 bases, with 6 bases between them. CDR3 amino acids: CASSQFANSPLHF. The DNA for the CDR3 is TGCGCCAGCAGCCAATTTGCGAATTCACCCCTCCACTTT.

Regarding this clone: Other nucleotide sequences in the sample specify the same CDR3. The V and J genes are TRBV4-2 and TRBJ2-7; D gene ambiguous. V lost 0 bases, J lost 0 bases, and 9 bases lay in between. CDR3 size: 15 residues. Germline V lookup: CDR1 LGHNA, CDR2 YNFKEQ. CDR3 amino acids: CASSQDRGSSYEQYF. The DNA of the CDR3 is TGTGCCAGCAGCCAAGATCGTGGTAGCTCCTACGAGCAGTACTTC.

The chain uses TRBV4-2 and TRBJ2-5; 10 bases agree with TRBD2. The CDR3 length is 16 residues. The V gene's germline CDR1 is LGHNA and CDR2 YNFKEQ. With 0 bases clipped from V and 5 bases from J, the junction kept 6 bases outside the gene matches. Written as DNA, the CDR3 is TGTGCCAGCAGCCAAGAGAGAGCGGGGGGGGGTGAGACCCAGTACTTC. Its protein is CASSQERAGGGETQYF.

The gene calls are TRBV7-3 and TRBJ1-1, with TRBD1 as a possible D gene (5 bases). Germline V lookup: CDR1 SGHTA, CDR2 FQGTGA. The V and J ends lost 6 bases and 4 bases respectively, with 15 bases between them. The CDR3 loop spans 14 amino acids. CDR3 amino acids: CASRLEGWGTEAFF. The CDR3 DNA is TGTGCCAGCAGGTTGGAGGGGTGGGGCACTGAAGCTTTCTTT.

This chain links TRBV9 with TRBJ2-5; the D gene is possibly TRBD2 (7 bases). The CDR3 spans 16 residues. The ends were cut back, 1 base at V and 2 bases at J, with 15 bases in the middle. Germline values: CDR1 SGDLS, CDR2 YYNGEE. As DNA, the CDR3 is TGTGCCAGCAGCGTAAGTTACGGGGGGCAACAAGAGACCCAGTACTTC. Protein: CASSVSYGGQQETQYF.

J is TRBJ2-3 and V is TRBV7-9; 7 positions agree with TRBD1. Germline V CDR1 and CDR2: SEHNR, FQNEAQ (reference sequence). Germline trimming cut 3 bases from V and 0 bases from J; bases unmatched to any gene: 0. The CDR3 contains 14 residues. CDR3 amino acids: CASSLGQSTDTQYF. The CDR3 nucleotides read TGTGCCAGCAGCTTGGGACAGAGCACAGATACGCAGTATTTT.

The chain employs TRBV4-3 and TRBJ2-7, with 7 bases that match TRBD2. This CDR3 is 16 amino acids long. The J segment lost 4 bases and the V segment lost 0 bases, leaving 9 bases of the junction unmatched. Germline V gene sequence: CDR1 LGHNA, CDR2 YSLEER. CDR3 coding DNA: TGCGCCAGCAGCCAAGAGGTAGGCCTAGCGGCTTACGAGCAGTACTTC. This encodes CASSQEVGLAAYEQYF.